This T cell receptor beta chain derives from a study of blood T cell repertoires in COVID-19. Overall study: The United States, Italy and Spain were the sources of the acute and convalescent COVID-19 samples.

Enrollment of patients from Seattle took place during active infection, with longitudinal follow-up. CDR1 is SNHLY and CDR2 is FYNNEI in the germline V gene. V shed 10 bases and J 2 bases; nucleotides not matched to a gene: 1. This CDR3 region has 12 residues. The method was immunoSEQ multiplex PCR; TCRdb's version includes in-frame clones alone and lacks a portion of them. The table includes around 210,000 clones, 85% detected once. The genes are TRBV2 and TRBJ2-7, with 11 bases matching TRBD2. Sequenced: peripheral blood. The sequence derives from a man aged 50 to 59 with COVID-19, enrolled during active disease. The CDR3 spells CANSGGAYEQYF. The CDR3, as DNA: TGTGCCAATAGCGGGGGGGCCTACGAGCAGTACTTC.